The present T cell receptor (beta chain) was sequenced within a study of a mutant IDH1 vaccine in newly diagnosed glioma. Findings and limits, study-wide: Immune responses induced by the vaccine were seen in 93.3% of patients, spanning multiple MHC alleles.

As concerns this clone: Its antigen is currently unknown.

The table came from immunoSEQ multiplex PCR; TCRdb's copy has only in-frame clones and leaves some out. The data hold more than 40,000 clones, with approximately 90% observed a single time. Time point denoted: week 35, safety follow-up. Each dose delivered 300 ug of mutant IDH1 20-mer peptide subcutaneously with imiquimod. V was cut by 0 bases and J by 1 base, with 10 bases left in between. The CDR3 totals 15 residues. The germline gives CDR1 SEHNR, CDR2 FQNEAQ (reference sequence). This TCR derives from a woman aged 40 to 50 with glioma. The specimen was PBMCs, collected from a glioma patient whose treatment included an IDH1 peptide vaccine. The V gene is TRBV7-9, the J gene TRBJ2-7; D remains ambiguous. Written as DNA, the CDR3 is TGTGCCAGCAGCTTAGCGGACCGATTTTCCTACGAGCAGTACTTC. This translates into CASSLADRFSYEQYF.